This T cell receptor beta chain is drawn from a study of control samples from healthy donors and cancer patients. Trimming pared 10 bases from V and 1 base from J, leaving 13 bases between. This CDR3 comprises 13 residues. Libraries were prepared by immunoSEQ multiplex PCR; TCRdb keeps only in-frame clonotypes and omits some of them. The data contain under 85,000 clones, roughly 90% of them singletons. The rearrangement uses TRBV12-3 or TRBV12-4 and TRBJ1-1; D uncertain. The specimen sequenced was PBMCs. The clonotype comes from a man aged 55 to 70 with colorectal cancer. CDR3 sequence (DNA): TGTGCCACTTTCTTGGGCAGGAACACTGAAGCTTTCTTT. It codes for CATFLGRNTEAFF.